This T cell receptor (beta chain) is drawn from a study of T cells in Graves' hyperthyroidism and ophthalmopathy (dated by TCRdb to between 2017 and 2020). With respect to the entire study: Peripheral blood was sampled at the time of initial diagnosis, prior to any treatment. After sampling, hyperthyroidism patients received methimazole starting at 30 mg daily, and ophthalmopathy patients received high-dose intravenous methylprednisolone. To identify distinguishing TCR V-J signatures, a discovery cohort of about a hundred patients was used, comprising 43 with Graves' ophthalmopathy and some 60 with stable Graves' hyperthyroidism. Whether ophthalmopathy could be predicted prospectively was tested in an independent validation cohort made up of fewer than 20 hyperthyroidism patients plus 17 patients who later progressed to ophthalmopathy. The study also compared thyroid tissue and blood T-cell repertoires from several Graves' hyperthyroidism patients. The paper describes TCR Vbeta CDR3 sequencing of 135 peripheral blood samples, made up of around 41 ophthalmopathy patients, around 78 hyperthyroidism patients and some 17 progressor patients. For training and testing, the 95 to 100 patients in the discovery cohort were randomly divided in a 7:3 ratio. The study at large found these results: Sample size was not statistically predetermined, and investigators were not blinded to group allocation. Most expanded thyroid clonotypes (frequency above 0.001) were also detected in blood, suggesting blood repertoires may reflect thyroid immune responses. A 13 V-J signature model separated ophthalmopathy from stable hyperthyroidism, with around 91% sensitivity and about 81% specificity in cross-validation and 80%/75% in testing. During validation, the model predicted progression to ophthalmopathy a median of around six months ahead of onset, with almost 71% sensitivity and 72.22% specificity.

Hyperthyroidism patients were aged 18 to 65 years and newly diagnosed, with disease duration of less than 2 months. The study excluded patients with uncontrolled infections, other autoimmune diseases, pregnancy or lactation. Diagnoses relied on clinical symptoms, serum thyroxine and TRAb, thyroid ultrasound and orbital computed tomography. Blood from progressor patients was collected at the time of first diagnosis with hyperthyroidism, before any ophthalmopathy symptoms had appeared. PBMCs were separated from 10 ml of fresh peripheral blood using Ficoll-Paque density gradient centrifugation. Patients classed as progressors first received a Graves' hyperthyroidism diagnosis and then went on to develop ophthalmopathy during follow-up. Total RNA was extracted using Trizol reagent, and RNA quality was assessed on an Agilent 2100 Bioanalyzer. The TCR beta CDR3 regions were amplified from RNA transcripts. For the first round of RT-PCR on the TCR CDR3, the HTBI primer set was used together with the Qiagen OneStep RT-PCR kit. The libraries were constructed in a second round of multiplex PCR and then size-selected and purified. The libraries were sequenced on an Illumina HiSeq2000 using paired-end 100 bp reads. The paper's processing steps were these. SOAPnuke was used to process the raw data, with reads discarded if the reads contained adapters or uncalled bases, had a mean Phred below 15, or lacked an exact constant-primer or identifier match. High-quality paired reads were merged using COPE v1.2.5, and each unique nucleotide sequence was defined as a clonotype. MiTCR v1.1 was used to align the clonotypes against IMGT TRBV, TRBD and TRBJ reference segments. Only V-J combinations with frequency above 0.0001, covering 99% to 99.2% of repertoires, were analysed. The TCS score was defined as the ratio of F50 (clonal expansion) to E x V (chaos), calculated using BLOSUM62-based TCRdist between CDR3 peptides within each V-J. Welch's t-statistics and random forest reduced around 520 V-J features to roughly 13, which were used in a naive Bayes classifier (R e1071). TCRdb reanalyzed the raw reads on its own, using fastp at Q25 for trimming and MiXCR for clone calling, and kept in-frame beta chains. When rows share a CDR3 protein, they turn into one entry using the most common DNA and genes. The V and J calls and clone size are TCRdb's, not the authors'. Here the sample has hundreds of thousands of distinct CDR3 sequences; 18% occur a single time. The top ten constitute over 15% of the sample.

Relative to germline, V is 5 bases shorter and J is 2 bases shorter, with 16 bases between their ends. The germline V gene encodes CDR1 DFQATT and CDR2 SNEGSKA (reference sequence). The CDR3 sequence holds 15 residues, the cysteine and phenylalanine included. Only the CDR3 portion is preserved as DNA: 45 bases, with reading frame beginning at the first base. This clonotype was counted only a few times. Its antigen is unknown. Base qualities were left out, and no much larger clone turns up one base away. This clonotype originated in a woman in her fifties or sixties with Graves' hyperthyroidism that later progressed to Graves' ophthalmopathy. The chain was built from TRBV20-1 and TRBJ2-4; the best D guess is TRBD2, with 6 bases matching. The sample was blood. DNA sequence: TGCAGTGCTTCTCGATGGAGGGGCACCAAAAACATTCAGTACTTC. It is translated as CSASRWRGTKNIQYF.